The present TCR beta chain was sequenced within a study of T cells in Graves' hyperthyroidism and ophthalmopathy. In its sample, this clonotype was seen many times. Germline assignment: CDR1 SNHLY and CDR2 FYNNEI. The V and J ends lost 4 bases and 3 bases, in that order; junction bases with no gene match: 8. This CDR3 spans 16 amino acids. Exclusion followed for patients with uncontrolled infection, other autoimmune disease, pregnancy or lactation. Clinical symptoms, serum thyroxine, TRAb, thyroid ultrasound and orbital computed tomography established diagnosis. Amplification targeted TCR beta CDR3 regions from RNA transcripts. During a first-round RT-PCR of the TCR CDR3, the HTBI primer set was used. TCRdb passed the multiplex PCR reads through MiXCR, listing each CDR3 protein once. The sample holds about 210,000 distinct CDR3 sequences, roughly a sixth seen once.

The specimen sequenced was blood. V gene TRBV2 combines with J gene TRBJ2-7; TRBD2 matches 11 bases. This TCR was sampled from a middle-aged man with Graves' hyperthyroidism. The CDR3 sequence is CASSGDPGTSGYEQYF. The CDR3 DNA sequence: TGTGCCAGCAGTGGGGACCCCGGGACTAGCGGCTACGAGCAGTACTTC. The full variable domain, in which reference TRBV2 and TRBJ2-7 provide the parts outside the CDR3, is EPEVTQTPSHQVTQMGQEVILRCVPISNHLYFYWYRQILGQKVEFLVSFYNNEISEKSEIFDDQFSVERPDGSNFTLKIRSTKLEDSAMYFCASSGDPGTSGYEQYFGPGTRLTVT.